This TCR beta chain was recovered during a study of shared T cell receptors in the human thymus. This CDR3 has 13 amino acids. V was shortened by 0 bases and J by 9 bases, with 9 bases between the two germline ends. Germline V gene sequence: CDR1 MGHRA, CDR2 YSYEKL. Sequencing was performed with immunoSEQ multiplex PCR; in TCRdb, only in-frame clones are kept and a portion is missing. The sample gives hundreds of thousands of clones, around three quarters of which show up once; more than 0.01% is in the top ten. The sample holds a few counts of this clone. These data also featured in a second study, about human thymus T cells.

The sequencing sample was made of thymocytes. This TCR was recovered from a boy under two years old with a congenital heart defect. The rearrangement joins TRBV4-1 to TRBJ2-1, with D maybe TRBD1 (6 bases). This chain's CDR3 is CASSQDGGGEQFF. CDR3 DNA: TGCGCCAGCAGCCAAGATGGGGGCGGTGAGCAGTTCTTC.